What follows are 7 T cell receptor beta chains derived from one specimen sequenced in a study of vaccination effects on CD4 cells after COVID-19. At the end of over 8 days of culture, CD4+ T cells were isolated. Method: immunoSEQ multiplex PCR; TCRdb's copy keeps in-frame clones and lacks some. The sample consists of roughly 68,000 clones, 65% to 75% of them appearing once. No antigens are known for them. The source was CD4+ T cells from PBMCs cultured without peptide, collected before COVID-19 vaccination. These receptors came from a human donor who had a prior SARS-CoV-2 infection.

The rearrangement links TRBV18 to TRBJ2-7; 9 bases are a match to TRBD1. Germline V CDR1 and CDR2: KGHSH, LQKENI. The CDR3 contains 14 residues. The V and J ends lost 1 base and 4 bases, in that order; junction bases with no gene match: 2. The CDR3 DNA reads TGTGCCAGCTCACCACTAGGACAGGGGTACGAGCAGTACTTC. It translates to CASSPLGQGYEQYF. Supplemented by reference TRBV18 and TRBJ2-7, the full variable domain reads NAGVMQNPRHLVRRRGQEARLRCSPMKGHSHVYWYRQLPEEGLKFMVYLQKENIIDESGMPKERFSAEFPKEGPSILRIQQVVRGDSAAYFCASSPLGQGYEQYFGPGTRLTVT.

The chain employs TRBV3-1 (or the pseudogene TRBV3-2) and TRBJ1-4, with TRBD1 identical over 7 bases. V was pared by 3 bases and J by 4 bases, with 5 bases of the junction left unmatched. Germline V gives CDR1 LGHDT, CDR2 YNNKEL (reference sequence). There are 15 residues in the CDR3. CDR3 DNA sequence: TGTGCCAGCAGCCATTTGGGACAGAATAATGAAAAACTGTTTTTT. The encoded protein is CASSHLGQNNEKLFF.

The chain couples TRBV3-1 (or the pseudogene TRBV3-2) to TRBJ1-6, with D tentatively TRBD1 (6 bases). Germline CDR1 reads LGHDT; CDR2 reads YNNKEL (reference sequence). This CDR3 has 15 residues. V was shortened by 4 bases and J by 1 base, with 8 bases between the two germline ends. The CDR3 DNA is TGTGCCAGCAGCCCACAGGGATCCTATAATTCACCCCTCCACTTT. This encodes CASSPQGSYNSPLHF.

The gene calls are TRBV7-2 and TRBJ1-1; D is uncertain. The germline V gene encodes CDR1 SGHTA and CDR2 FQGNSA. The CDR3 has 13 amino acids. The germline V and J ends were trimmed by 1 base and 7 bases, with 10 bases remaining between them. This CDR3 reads CASSLGREIEAFF. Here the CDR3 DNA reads TGTGCCAGCAGCTTAGGAAGGGAAATTGAAGCTTTCTTT.

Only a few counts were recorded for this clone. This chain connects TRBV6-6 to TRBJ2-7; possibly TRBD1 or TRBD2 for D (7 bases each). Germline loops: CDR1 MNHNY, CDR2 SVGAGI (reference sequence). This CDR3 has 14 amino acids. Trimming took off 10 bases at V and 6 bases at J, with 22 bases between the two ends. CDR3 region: CATVGGTASPEQYF. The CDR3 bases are TGTGCCACGGTGGGGGGGACAGCCAGCCCCGAGCAGTACTTC.

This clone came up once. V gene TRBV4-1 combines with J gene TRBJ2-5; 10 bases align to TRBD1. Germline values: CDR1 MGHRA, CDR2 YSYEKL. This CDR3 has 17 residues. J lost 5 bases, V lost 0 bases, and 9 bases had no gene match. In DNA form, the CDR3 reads TGCGCCAGCAGCCAAGATCGGACAGGGGGAGTGTGGGAGACCCAGTACTTC. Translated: CASSQDRTGGVWETQYF.

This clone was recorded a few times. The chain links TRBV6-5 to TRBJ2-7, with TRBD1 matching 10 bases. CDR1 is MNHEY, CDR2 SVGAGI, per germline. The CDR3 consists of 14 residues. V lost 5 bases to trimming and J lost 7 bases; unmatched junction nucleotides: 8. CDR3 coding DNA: TGTGCCAGCAGTCCTGGGACAGGGGTTAAGGAGCAGTACTTC. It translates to CASSPGTGVKEQYF.